Listed here is a single T cell receptor (beta chain). The antigen remains undetermined. PCR amplification relied on 60 Vbeta primers (plus 13 Jbeta primers). The data were produced by immunoSEQ multiplex PCR, yet TCRdb's version contains in-frame clones alone and is incomplete. This sample has about 160,000 clones, with about 81% found just once. The sample comes from a study of cytomegalovirus exposure and HLA in healthy donors. The CDR3 consists of 14 residues. CDR1 is SGHDT, CDR2 YYEEEE, per germline. V shed 2 bases, J shed 2 bases, and the junction held 2 bases outside the gene matches. Overall study findings and caveats: The study recorded over 150 TCR beta chains that were cytomegalovirus-associated. Analyzed later, association rates of TCRs varied across HLA loci, with DRB1 most and HLA-C fewest.

Sequencing used PBMCs. This clonotype was sampled from a woman between 50 and 59 years old in good health and CMV-seropositive. The chain uses TRBV5-6 and TRBJ2-5; 8 bases agree with TRBD2. CDR3 sequence reads: CASSLREGQETQYF. The CDR3, as DNA: TGTGCCAGCAGCTTACGGGAGGGACAAGAGACCCAGTACTTC.